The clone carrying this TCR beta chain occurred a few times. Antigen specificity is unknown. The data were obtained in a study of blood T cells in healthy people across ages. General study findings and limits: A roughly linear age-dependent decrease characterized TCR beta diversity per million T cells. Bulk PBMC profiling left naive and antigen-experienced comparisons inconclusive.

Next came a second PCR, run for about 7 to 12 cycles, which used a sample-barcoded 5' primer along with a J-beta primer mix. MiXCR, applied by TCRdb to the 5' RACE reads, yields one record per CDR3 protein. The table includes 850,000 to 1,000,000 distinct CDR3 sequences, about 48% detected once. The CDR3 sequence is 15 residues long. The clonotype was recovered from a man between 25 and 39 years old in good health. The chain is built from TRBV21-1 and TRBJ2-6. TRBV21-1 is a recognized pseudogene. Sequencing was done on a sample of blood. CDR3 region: CASSKYGSGANVLTF. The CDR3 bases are TGTGCCAGCAGCAAATACGGATCTGGGGCCAACGTCCTGACTTTC.